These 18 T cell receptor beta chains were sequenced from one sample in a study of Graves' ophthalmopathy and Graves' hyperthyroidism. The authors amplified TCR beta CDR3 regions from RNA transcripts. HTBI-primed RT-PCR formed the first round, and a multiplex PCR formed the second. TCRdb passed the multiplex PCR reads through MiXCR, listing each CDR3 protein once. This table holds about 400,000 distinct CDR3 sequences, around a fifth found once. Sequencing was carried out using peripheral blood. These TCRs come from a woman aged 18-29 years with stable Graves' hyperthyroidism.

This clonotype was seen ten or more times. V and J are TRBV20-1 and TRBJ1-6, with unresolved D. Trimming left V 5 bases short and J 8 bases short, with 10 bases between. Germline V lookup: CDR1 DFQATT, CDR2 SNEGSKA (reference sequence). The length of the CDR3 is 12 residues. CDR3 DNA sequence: TGCAGTGCTGGGCCCTGGGATTCACCCCTCCACTTT. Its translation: CSAGPWDSPLHF.

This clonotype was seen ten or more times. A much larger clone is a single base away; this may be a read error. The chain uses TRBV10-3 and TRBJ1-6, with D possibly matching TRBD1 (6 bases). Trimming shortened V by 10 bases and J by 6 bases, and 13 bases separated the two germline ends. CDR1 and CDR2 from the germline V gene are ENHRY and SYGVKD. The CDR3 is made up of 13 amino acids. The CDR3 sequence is CANRWGPNSPLHF. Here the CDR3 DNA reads TGTGCCAATAGGTGGGGGCCTAATTCACCCCTCCACTTT.

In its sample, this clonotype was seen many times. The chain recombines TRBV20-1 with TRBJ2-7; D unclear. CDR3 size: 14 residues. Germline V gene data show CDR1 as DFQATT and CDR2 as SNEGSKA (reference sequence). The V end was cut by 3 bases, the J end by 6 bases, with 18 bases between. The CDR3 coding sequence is TGCAGTGCTAGTGGGTTCCGGGTTTTGGCCGAGCAGTACTTC. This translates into CSASGFRVLAEQYF.

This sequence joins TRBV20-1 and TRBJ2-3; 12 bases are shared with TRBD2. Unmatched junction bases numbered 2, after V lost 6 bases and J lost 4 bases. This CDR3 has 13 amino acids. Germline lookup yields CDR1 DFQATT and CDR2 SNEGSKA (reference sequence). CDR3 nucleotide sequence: TGCAGTGCCGGACTAGCGGGATCAGATACGCAGTATTTT. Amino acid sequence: CSAGLAGSDTQYF.

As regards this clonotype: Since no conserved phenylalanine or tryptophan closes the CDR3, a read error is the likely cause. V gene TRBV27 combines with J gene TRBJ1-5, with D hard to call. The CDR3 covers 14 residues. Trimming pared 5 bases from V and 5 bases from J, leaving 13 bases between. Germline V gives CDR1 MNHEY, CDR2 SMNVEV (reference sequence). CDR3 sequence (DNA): TGTGCCAGCAGTCTATATCGGGGATATCAGCCCCAGCATATT. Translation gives CASSLYRGYQPQHI.

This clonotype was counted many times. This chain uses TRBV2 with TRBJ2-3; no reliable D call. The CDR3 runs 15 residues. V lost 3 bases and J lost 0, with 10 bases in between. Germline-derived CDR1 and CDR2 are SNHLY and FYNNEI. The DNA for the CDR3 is TGTGCCAGCAGTGATGTGTCAGATAGCACAGATACGCAGTATTTT. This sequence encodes CASSDVSDSTDTQYF.

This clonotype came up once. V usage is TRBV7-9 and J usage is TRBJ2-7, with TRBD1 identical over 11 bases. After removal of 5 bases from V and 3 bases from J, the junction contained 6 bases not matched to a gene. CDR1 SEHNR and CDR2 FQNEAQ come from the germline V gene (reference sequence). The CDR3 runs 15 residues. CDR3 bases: TGTGCCAGCAGCCCGGGGGGGACAGGGGGCTACGAGCAGTACTTC. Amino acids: CASSPGGTGGYEQYF. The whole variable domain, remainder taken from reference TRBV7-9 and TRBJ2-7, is DTGVSQNPRHKITKRGQNVTFRCDPISEHNRLYWYRQTLGQGPEFLTYFQNEAQLEKSRLLSDRFSAERPKGSFSTLEIQRTEQGDSAMYLCASSPGGTGGYEQYFGPGTRLTVT.

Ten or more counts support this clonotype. CDR3 DNA sequence: TGCAGTGCTTCTCAGGGGATAGTCTACGAGCAGTACTTC. Protein: CSASQGIVYEQYF. The chain links TRBV20-1 to TRBJ2-7; a weak D match, TRBD1 (6 bases). Germline-derived CDR1 and CDR2 are DFQATT and SNEGSKA (reference sequence). The germline V and J ends were trimmed by 5 bases and 3 bases, with 14 bases remaining between them. This CDR3 contains 13 residues.

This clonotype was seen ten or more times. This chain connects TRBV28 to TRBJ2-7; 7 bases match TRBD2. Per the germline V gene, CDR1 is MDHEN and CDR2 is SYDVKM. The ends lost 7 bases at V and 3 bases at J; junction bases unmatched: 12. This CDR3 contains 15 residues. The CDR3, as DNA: TGTGCCAGCACACCCCTAGCGGACGGGAACTACGAGCAGTACTTC. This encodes CASTPLADGNYEQYF.

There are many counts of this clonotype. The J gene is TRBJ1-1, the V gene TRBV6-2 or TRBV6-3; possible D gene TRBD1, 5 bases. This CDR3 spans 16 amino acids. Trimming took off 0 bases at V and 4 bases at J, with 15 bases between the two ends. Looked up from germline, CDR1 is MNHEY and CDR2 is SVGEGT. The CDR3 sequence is CASSYSWGGALTEAFF. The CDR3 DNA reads TGTGCCAGCAGTTACTCGTGGGGCGGGGCCCTCACTGAAGCTTTCTTT.

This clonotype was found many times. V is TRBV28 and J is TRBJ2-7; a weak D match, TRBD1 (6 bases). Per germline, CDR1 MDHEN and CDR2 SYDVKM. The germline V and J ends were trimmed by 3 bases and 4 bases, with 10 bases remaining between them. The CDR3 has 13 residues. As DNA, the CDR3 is TGTGCCAGCAGTTTGGACAGTGCATACGAGCAGTACTTC. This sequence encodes CASSLDSAYEQYF.

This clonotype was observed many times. DNA for the CDR3: TGCAGCGCTTCGTCCCTACAGGTCCTGTCCTACGAGCAGTACTTC. It is translated as CSASSLQVLSYEQYF. This chain joins TRBV20-1 and TRBJ2-7; D may be TRBD1 (5 bases). CDR1 DFQATT and CDR2 SNEGSKA come from the germline V gene (reference sequence). The CDR3 runs 15 residues.

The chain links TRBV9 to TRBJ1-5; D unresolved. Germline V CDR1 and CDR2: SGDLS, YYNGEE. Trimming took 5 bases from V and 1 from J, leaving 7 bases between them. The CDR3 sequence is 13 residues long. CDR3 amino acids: CASSKGSNQPQHF. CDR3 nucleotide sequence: TGTGCCAGCAGTAAGGGAAGCAATCAGCCCCAGCATTTT.

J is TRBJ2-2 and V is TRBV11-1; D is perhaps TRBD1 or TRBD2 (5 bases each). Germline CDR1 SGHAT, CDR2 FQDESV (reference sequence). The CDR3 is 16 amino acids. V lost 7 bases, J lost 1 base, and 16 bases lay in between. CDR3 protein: CASIPGRLLNTGELFF. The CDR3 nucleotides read TGTGCCAGCATCCCGGGGCGACTTCTGAACACCGGGGAGCTGTTTTTT.

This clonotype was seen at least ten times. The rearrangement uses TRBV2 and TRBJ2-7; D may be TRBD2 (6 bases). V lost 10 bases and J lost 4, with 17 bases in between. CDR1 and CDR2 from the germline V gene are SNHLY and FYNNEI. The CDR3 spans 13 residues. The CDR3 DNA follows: TGTGCCACGATGGCGGGGAACTCTTACGAGCAGTACTTC. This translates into CATMAGNSYEQYF. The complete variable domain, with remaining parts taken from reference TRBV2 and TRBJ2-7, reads EPEVTQTPSHQVTQMGQEVILRCVPISNHLYFYWYRQILGQKVEFLVSFYNNEISEKSEIFDDQFSVERPDGSNFTLKIRSTKLEDSAMYFCATMAGNSYEQYFGPGTRLTVT.

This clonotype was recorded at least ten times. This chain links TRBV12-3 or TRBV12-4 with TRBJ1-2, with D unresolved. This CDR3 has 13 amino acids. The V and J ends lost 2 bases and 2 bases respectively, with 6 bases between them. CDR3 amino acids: CASSLRENYGYTF. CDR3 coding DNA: TGTGCCAGCAGTTTAAGGGAGAACTATGGCTACACCTTC.

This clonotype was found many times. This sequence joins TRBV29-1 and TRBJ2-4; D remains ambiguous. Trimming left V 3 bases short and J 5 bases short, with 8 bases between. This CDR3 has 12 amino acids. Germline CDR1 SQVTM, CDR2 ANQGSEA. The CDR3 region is CSVDPGQNIQYF. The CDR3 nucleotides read TGCAGCGTTGATCCCGGGCAAAACATTCAGTACTTC.

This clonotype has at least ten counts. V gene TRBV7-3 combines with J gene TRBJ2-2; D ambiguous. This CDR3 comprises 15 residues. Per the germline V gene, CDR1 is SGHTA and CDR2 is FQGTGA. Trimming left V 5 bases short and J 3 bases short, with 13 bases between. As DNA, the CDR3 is TGTGCCAGCAGCCCCTATGCCCTGGACACCGGGGAGCTGTTTTTT. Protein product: CASSPYALDTGELFF.